This TCR beta chain emerged from a study of blood T cell repertoires in COVID-19. Study-level information: Nucleic acid was either cDNA or gDNA, and it came from T cells, B-cell-depleted T cells, or PBMCs.

Using immunoSEQ multiplex PCR, the repertoire was profiled, and TCRdb retains in-frame clones only, with some absent. The top ten clones hold less than 0.75% of a sample with a few hundred thousand clones, about nine tenths of them seen once. This clone came up a few times. CDR1 and CDR2 (germline): SGHVS, FNYEAQ. This CDR3 has 16 amino acids. With 2 bases clipped from V and 7 bases from J, the junction kept 12 bases outside the gene matches. Residents of 20 to 25 US areas, aged roughly 18 to 89 years, made up the participants. This receptor was identified in a man younger than 35 who had recovered from COVID-19. The V and J genes are TRBV7-6 and TRBJ2-7; 9 bases align to TRBD2. Sequences were obtained from PBMCs or T cells enriched from blood (not recorded which). Here the CDR3 DNA reads TGTGCCAGCAGCTTATCAAGCGGGGGGACTATGGGGGAGCAGTACTTC. Protein sequence: CASSLSSGGTMGEQYF.